This T cell receptor beta chain emerged from a study of OX40 agonist ivuxolimab in advanced cancers. Sequencing used immunoSEQ multiplex PCR; TCRdb keeps in-frame clones, though not all of them. The sample contains about 42,000 clones, around nine tenths of which appear only once. Per the germline V gene, CDR1 is MNHEY and CDR2 is SMNVEV (reference sequence). CDR3 size: 13 residues. Trimming cost V 5 bases and J 3 bases, with 10 bases left between them. Sequenced material: CD4+ or CD8+ T cells sorted from blood, taken in a trial of the OX40 agonist ivuxolimab. This TCR came from an adult with an advanced solid tumor such as melanoma, head and neck, liver or kidney cancer. The gene calls are TRBV27 and TRBJ1-2; D uncertain. This CDR3 is CASSLTTHYGYTF. DNA of the CDR3: TGTGCCAGCAGTCTTACGACCCACTATGGCTACACCTTC.